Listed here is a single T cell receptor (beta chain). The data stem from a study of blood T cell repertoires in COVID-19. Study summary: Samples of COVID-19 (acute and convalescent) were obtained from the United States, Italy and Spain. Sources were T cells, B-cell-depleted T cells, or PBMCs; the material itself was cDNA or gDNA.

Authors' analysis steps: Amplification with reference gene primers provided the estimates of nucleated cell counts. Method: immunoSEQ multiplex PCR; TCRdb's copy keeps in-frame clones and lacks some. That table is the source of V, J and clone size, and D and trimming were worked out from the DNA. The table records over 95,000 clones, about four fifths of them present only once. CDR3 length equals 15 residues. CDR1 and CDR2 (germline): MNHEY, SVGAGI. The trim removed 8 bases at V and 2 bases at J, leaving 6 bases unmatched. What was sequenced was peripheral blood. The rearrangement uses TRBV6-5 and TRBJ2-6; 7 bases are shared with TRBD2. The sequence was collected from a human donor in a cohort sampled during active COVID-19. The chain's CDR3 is CASRSRGAGANVLTF. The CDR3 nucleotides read TGTGCCAGCCGTTCTCGGGGGGCTGGGGCCAACGTCCTGACTTTC.